This T cell receptor beta chain was documented in a study of cytomegalovirus exposure and HLA in healthy donors. PCR amplification relied on 60 Vbeta primers (plus 13 Jbeta primers). Assay: immunoSEQ multiplex PCR; the TCRdb copy retains only in-frame clones and omits some. This sample has 90,000 to 150,000 clones, with over 65% found just once. CDR3 size: 12 residues. Trimming took off 5 bases at V and 6 bases at J, with 10 bases between the two ends. Germline CDR1 SNHLY, CDR2 FYNNEI. V usage is TRBV2 and J usage is TRBJ1-1, with a weak D call TRBD1 (6 bases). The TCR was taken from a woman younger than 45 in good health and CMV-seropositive. Input material: PBMCs. CDR3 nucleotide sequence: TGTGCCAGCAGTTACAGGGTCCCTGAAGCTTTCTTT. Encoded protein: CASSYRVPEAFF. The full variable domain, with the rest looked up from reference TRBV2 and TRBJ1-1, is EPEVTQTPSHQVTQMGQEVILRCVPISNHLYFYWYRQILGQKVEFLVSFYNNEISEKSEIFDDQFSVERPDGSNFTLKIRSTKLEDSAMYFCASSYRVPEAFFGQGTRLTVV.